These 2 T cell receptor beta chains share one sample of origin, sequenced in a study of early T cells in non-severe SARS-CoV-2 infection. TCRdb reprocessed the 5' RACE reads with MiXCR, giving one entry per CDR3 protein. Here the sample spans about 62,000 distinct CDR3 sequences, more than 9% being singletons. Source material: whole blood. These receptor sequences come from an adult who was a healthcare worker with PCR-confirmed SARS-CoV-2 infection or an uninfected control (not recorded which).

This clonotype was seen a few times. The rearrangement joins TRBV11-2 to TRBJ2-5; the D gene is possibly TRBD2 (5 bases). V was cut by 0 bases and J by 7 bases, with 18 bases left in between. The germline V gene has CDR1 SGHAT and CDR2 FQNNGV. This CDR3 contains 16 residues. The CDR3 coding sequence is TGTGCCAGCAGCTTAGATCCGGCTAGCCGGGTAGGGACCCAGTACTTC. Translating gives CASSLDPASRVGTQYF.

The chain links TRBV3-1 to TRBJ1-1, with D hard to call. Germline assignment: CDR1 LGHDT and CDR2 YNNKEL (reference sequence). The CDR3 is 14 residues long. V was pared by 1 base and J by 5 bases, with 11 bases between. CDR3 sequence reads: CASSQASGDTEAFF. For the CDR3, the DNA is TGTGCCAGCAGCCAAGCCTCGGGAGATACTGAAGCTTTCTTT.